This is a list of T cell receptor beta chains from one sample in a study of monozygotic twins with inflammatory bowel disease. No DNA is given; TCRdb re-called the 5' RACE reads and lists each CDR3 protein once. This table lists under 200,000 distinct CDR3 sequences. Sample: blood. All receptors come from a human donor with ulcerative colitis or Crohn's disease, or a healthy co-twin of an affected twin (not recorded which). The CDR3 runs from the conserved cysteine through the conserved F or W.

j_call v_call cdr3_aa
TRBJ2-1 TRBV27 CASSLQGQSYNEQFF
TRBJ2-5 TRBV5-6 CASTEIAGGPETQYF
TRBJ2-3 TRBV5-1 CASSLELAGVTDTQYF
TRBJ2-7 TRBV15 CATSRGGTSYEQYF
TRBJ1-5 TRBV3-1 CASSHHGRPQHF
TRBJ2-7 TRBV9 CASSAEDGTVSYEQYF
TRBJ2-1 TRBV6-5 CASSRQGREQFF
TRBJ1-1 TRBV4-1 CASSRTGFNTEAFF
TRBJ2-1 TRBV19 CASSIRDPLGVHFF
TRBJ2-2 TRBV7-6 CASSFDPTGASGELFF
TRBJ1-1 TRBV20-1 CSALREGAAEAFF
TRBJ2-2 TRBV5-1 CASSSWSGTSNTGELFF
TRBJ1-1 TRBV5-1 CASSLTNTEAFF
TRBJ1-4 TRBV3-1 CASSHGATNEKLFF
TRBJ1-1 TRBV19 CASSRTAEAFF
TRBJ2-7 TRBV29-1 CSAEAPGQGKYEQYF
TRBJ1-3 TRBV7-2 CASSPSGYSGNTIYF
TRBJ2-3 TRBV5-6 CASSATGGQEDTQYF
TRBJ1-2 TRBV29-1 CSVLTGSRGSYTF
TRBJ1-1 TRBV29-1 CSVVDNTEAFF
TRBJ2-3 TRBV20-1 CSADLRLLSTDTQYF
TRBJ2-7 TRBV5-1 CASSRDIGYEQYF
TRBJ2-7 TRBV4-1 CASALPPAEQYF
TRBJ1-6 TRBV18 CASSPRENSPLHF
TRBJ2-1 TRBV20-1 CSAKLAGGSSYNEQFF
TRBJ2-4 TRBV20-1 CSASTAGGWDIQYF
TRBJ1-5 TRBV4-2 CASSQVGSPRDQPQHF
TRBJ2-7 TRBV29-1 CSVEESGSGEQYF
TRBJ2-1 TRBV27 CASSPRPFNEQFF
TRBJ1-2 TRBV6-2/TRBV6-3 CASSPLQVDGYTF
TRBJ2-5 TRBV7-6 CASSSRGGASLETQYF
TRBJ2-7 TRBV20-1 CSARVQQVYEQYF
TRBJ2-1 TRBV5-4 CASIQSPKGYRNNEQFF
TRBJ2-3 TRBV19 CASSIGLAPSTDTQYF
TRBJ2-3 TRBV7-3 CASSPYTGGLDTQYF
TRBJ1-1 TRBV10-3 CAISESQPPEAFF
TRBJ2-1 TRBV11-2 CASSLVRGQRLAGGYNEQFF
TRBJ2-5 TRBV20-1 CSARGSGVRTVQETQYF
TRBJ2-2 TRBV27 CATTPGTIIGTGELFF
TRBJ2-2 TRBV25-1 CASTPSGSANTGELFF
TRBJ2-3 TRBV2 CASSAQGRVTDTQYF
TRBJ2-6 TRBV6-1 CASSDPRGLASGANVLTF
TRBJ2-2 TRBV24-1 CATSDLPLAGARTGELFF
TRBJ2-5 TRBV28 CASSPDSGGASGGETQYF
TRBJ1-2 TRBV29-1 CSVGGSGGYTF
TRBJ2-2 TRBV6-1 CASSPSSPTRELFF
TRBJ1-2 TRBV12-3/TRBV12-4 CASSFLPSYGYTF
TRBJ1-6 TRBV27 CASSLSRGRDSPLHF
TRBJ2-1 TRBV28 CASSFLAGGSEQFF
TRBJ1-1 TRBV9 CASSPPGTGTEAFF
TRBJ2-3 TRBV12-3/TRBV12-4 CASSLARGRPSTDTQYF
TRBJ2-2 TRBV12-3/TRBV12-4 CASSLRTTTGELFF
TRBJ2-2 TRBV6-5 CASSYFQRTGELFF
TRBJ1-6 TRBV5-1 CASSPTARVDSPLHF
TRBJ2-2 TRBV24-1 CATSVSGADGELFF